A selection of T cell receptor beta chains follows, all from one sample in a study of blood T cell repertoires in COVID-19. Measured with immunoSEQ multiplex PCR; TCRdb has only the in-frame clones, and not every one. This sample carries about 80,000 clones, about four fifths of them seen once, and the ten largest clones take around a sixth. Input material: peripheral blood. The receptors shown here come from a human donor in a cohort sampled during active COVID-19. CDR3s include the opening cysteine and the closing phenylalanine or tryptophan. The D gene is left open where the match is weak. Clone size is shown for a subset of rows, as once, few, many or a class of expanded clone.

j_gene	abundance	v_gene	d_gene	CDR3nt	CDR3aa
TRBJ2-7	many	TRBV5-8	TRBD2	TGTGCCAGCAGCTTGGATAAGTGGGAGGGAGAGAAGTCCAGCTCCTACGAGCAGTACTTC	CASSLDKWEGEKSSSYEQYF
TRBJ1-6	.	TRBV3-1/TRBV3-2	.	TGTGCCAGTAAGGGAGGGGTCGGTTCACCCCTCCACTTT	CASKGGVGSPLHF
TRBJ1-3	.	TRBV3-1/TRBV3-2	.	TGTGCCAGCAGCCAAGAAGAGGGGAGGGTATGGTCTGGAAACACCATATATTTT	CASSQEEGRVWSGNTIYF
TRBJ1-1	.	TRBV6-5	.	TGTGCCAGCGCGAGGAAGAACACTGAAGCTTTCTTT	CASARKNTEAFF
TRBJ1-4	.	TRBV7-9	.	TGTGCCAGCAGCCAAGGATACAGTAATAATGAAAAACTGTTTTTT	CASSQGYSNNEKLFF
TRBJ2-1	.	TRBV11-2	.	TGTGCCAGCAGCTTAGCGGGAGCCAGTTCCTACAATGAGCAGTTCTTC	CASSLAGASSYNEQFF
TRBJ2-2	.	TRBV9	.	TGTGCCAGCAGCGTAGGCGGCGCCCGCGTCACCGGGGAGCTGTTTTTT	CASSVGGARVTGELFF
TRBJ1-1	.	TRBV7-3	TRBD1	TGTGCCAGCAGCCGACAGGGGCCGGGGACTGAAGCTTTCTTT	CASSRQGPGTEAFF
TRBJ1-5	.	TRBV9	.	TGTGCCAGCAGCGCTGGCGGGGGGAATCAGCCCCAGCATTTT	CASSAGGGNQPQHF
TRBJ1-1	once	TRBV29-1	.	TGCAGCGTTGTAACGGGGGGCACTGAAGCTTTCTTT	CSVVTGGTEAFF
TRBJ1-1	once	TRBV29-1	.	TGCAGCGGCGTCACAGGGTGGACTGAAGCTTTCTTT	CSGVTGWTEAFF
TRBJ1-1	few	TRBV28	TRBD1	TGTGCCAGCAGTTTGACAGGGGTTACGAACACTGAAGCTTTCTTT	CASSLTGVTNTEAFF
TRBJ2-1	.	TRBV9	TRBD2	TGTGCCAGCAGCGTAGTGGCAGCGGGGGGCTACAATGAGCAGTTCTTC	CASSVVAAGGYNEQFF
TRBJ2-5	.	TRBV6-5	.	TGTGCCAGCAACCCCGGGGTGTTCGAAGAGACCCAGTACTTC	CASNPGVFEETQYF